A single sample is the source of the 8 T cell receptor beta chains below, sequenced in a study of spatial heterogeneity in lung cancer. The time point here: sample taken at primary tumor resection. TCRdb re-analysed the 5' RACE reads in MiXCR, keeping a single row per CDR3 protein. The table shows about 44,000 distinct CDR3 sequences, with about an eighth occurring only once. The sample was PBMCs, taken at surgery. These receptor sequences come from a male donor with early-stage non-small cell lung cancer.

This clonotype was counted at least ten times. The chain joins TRBV12-3 or TRBV12-4 to TRBJ1-2; D uncertain. CDR3 length: 12 residues. The V end lost 7 bases, the J end lost 8 bases, and 14 bases lay between the germline ends. This CDR3 is CASNGPNRGYTF. The CDR3 DNA is TGTGCCAGCAACGGACCTAATCGAGGCTACACCTTC.

Points on this clonotype: A single base separates this from a much larger clone, so it may be a read error. This CDR3 is missing its conserved last phenylalanine or tryptophan, likely due to a read error. CDR3 DNA: TGTGCCAGCAGCCAAGATAGGAAGGGACTAGCAAGCACAGACGAGCAGTACCTC. Protein: CASSQDRKGLASTDEQYL. The chain carries TRBV3-1 and TRBJ2-7, with 9 bases aligning to TRBD2. After removal of 0 bases from V and 5 bases from J, the junction contained 14 bases not matched to a gene. CDR1 LGHDT and CDR2 YNNKEL come from the germline V gene (reference sequence). This CDR3 has 18 residues.

The CDR3 nucleotides are TGTGCCAGTAGTGTACCGAGGACAGGCTATGGCTACACCTTC. Residues: CASSVPRTGYGYTF. The rearrangement joins TRBV19 to TRBJ1-2; TRBD1 matches 7 bases. Losses at the gene ends were 5 bases for V and 4 bases for J; bases not matched to a gene: 7. Germline values: CDR1 LNHDA, CDR2 SQIVND (reference sequence). The CDR3 extends over 14 amino acids. The full variable domain, in which reference TRBV19 and TRBJ1-2 provide the parts outside the CDR3, is DGGITQSPKYLFRKEGQNVTLSCEQNLNHDAMYWYRQDPGQGLRLIYYSQIVNDFQKGDIAEGYSVSREKKESFPLTVTSAQKNPTAFYLCASSVPRTGYGYTFGSGTRLTVV.

The chain employs TRBV14 and TRBJ2-7; the D is unclear. The CDR3 is made up of 11 amino acids. Trimming took off 2 bases at V and 3 bases at J, with 2 bases between the two ends. CDR1 SGHDN and CDR2 FVKESK come from the germline V gene. CDR3 bases: TGTGCCAGCAGCCAATTCTACGAGCAGTACTTC. Its translation: CASSQFYEQYF. Full variable domain (missing parts from reference TRBV14 and TRBJ2-7): EAGVTQFPSHSVIEKGQTVTLRCDPISGHDNLYWYRRVMGKEIKFLLHFVKESKQDESGMPNNRFLAERTGGTYSTLKVQPAELEDSGVYFCASSQFYEQYFGPGTRLTVT.

This sequence joins TRBV20-1 and TRBJ2-1, with D possibly matching TRBD2 (6 bases). The V end lost 2 bases, the J end lost 10 bases, and 15 bases lay between the germline ends. There are 13 residues in the CDR3. The V gene's germline CDR1 is DFQATT and CDR2 SNEGSKA (reference sequence). The CDR3 nucleotides read TGCAGTGCTAGATTGGAGGGGAGGCAGGAGCAGTTCTTC. Its translation: CSARLEGRQEQFF.

Only a few counts were recorded for this clonotype. The genes are TRBV9 and TRBJ2-7, with TRBD2 matching 10 bases. The CDR3 contains 15 residues. Germline values: CDR1 SGDLS, CDR2 YYNGEE. V shed 3 bases and J 5 bases; nucleotides not matched to a gene: 8. The DNA of the CDR3 is TGTGCCAGCAGCGGCCTAGCGGGAGCGTTCGACGAGCAGTACTTC. It encodes CASSGLAGAFDEQYF. The complete variable domain, with remaining parts taken from reference TRBV9 and TRBJ2-7, reads DSGVTQTPKHLITATGQRVTLRCSPRSGDLSVYWYQQSLDQGLQFLIQYYNGEERAKGNILERFSAQQFPDLHSELNLSSLELGDSALYFCASSGLAGAFDEQYFGPGTRLTVT.

The chain is built from TRBV20-1 and TRBJ2-3; TRBD2 matches at 9 bases. The CDR3 extends over 16 amino acids. The junction had 9 bases not matched to a gene; V was cut back by 1 base and J by 4 bases. Germline V gene lookup returns CDR1 DFQATT and CDR2 SNEGSKA (reference sequence). The CDR3 sequence: CSARVLSAGGPDTQYF. In nucleotides, the CDR3 is TGCAGTGCTAGAGTTCTTTCGGCGGGAGGGCCAGATACGCAGTATTTT.

J is TRBJ1-1 and V is TRBV5-1, with a weak D call TRBD1 (6 bases). V was shortened by 4 bases and J by 0 bases, with 10 bases between the two germline ends. Germline CDR1 SGHRS, CDR2 YFSETQ. The CDR3 length is 14 residues. The CDR3 region is CASSSGQLNTEAFF. DNA of the CDR3: TGCGCCAGCAGCAGTGGACAGCTGAACACTGAAGCTTTCTTT.